The clone carrying this T cell receptor (beta chain) was counted a single time. The V and J ends lost 9 bases and 1 base respectively, with 9 bases between them. The germline gives CDR1 SNHLY, CDR2 FYNNEI. The CDR3 totals 12 residues. This sample stems from a study of blood T cells in healthy people across ages. Alongside a J-beta primer mix, a sample-barcoded 5' primer served in a second PCR lasting roughly 7 to 12 cycles. A template-switch adaptor that had 12 random nucleotides put a tag on each cDNA molecule. Each CDR3 protein is one row after TCRdb ran MiXCR on the 5' RACE reads. This sample yields roughly 2 million distinct CDR3 sequences, of which about 50% are seen a single time; over 2% belongs to the top ten. The donors, all healthy, were Caucasians living in Russia, aged 6 to 90.

Material for sequencing was blood. J is TRBJ2-5 and V is TRBV2, with D uncertain. This receptor was taken from a middle-aged woman in good health. The CDR3: CASFQIQETQYF. The CDR3 nucleotides read TGTGCCAGTTTCCAGATCCAAGAGACCCAGTACTTC.